This entry lists 26 T cell receptor beta chains sequenced from one sample in a study of early stage breast cancer tumors. The assay was immunoSEQ multiplex PCR, and TCRdb's table has in-frame clones only and misses some. The sample lists 13,000 to 15,000 clones, approximately 88% seen once, with less than 5% in the top ten. The specimen sequenced was normal breast tissue next to the tumor. The receptors were gathered from a person between 30 and 45 years old with breast cancer.

The chain combines TRBV6-4 with TRBJ1-4; D remains ambiguous. The germline V gene encodes CDR1 MRHNA and CDR2 SNTAGT. The CDR3 sequence is 14 residues long. Trimming removed 6 bases at V and 0 bases at J, with 8 bases between. CDR3 nucleotide sequence: TGTGCCAGCAGATCGGAAGCAACTAATGAAAAACTGTTTTTT. It translates to CASRSEATNEKLFF.

The chain recombines TRBV4-3 with TRBJ2-3; 8 positions agree with TRBD2. Germline trimming cut 8 bases from V and 2 bases from J; bases unmatched to any gene: 9. The CDR3 contains 15 residues. Germline loops: CDR1 LGHNA, CDR2 YSLEER. CDR3 region: CASRPGGADTDTQYF. In DNA, the CDR3 is TGCGCCAGCCGACCCGGGGGGGCAGACACAGATACGCAGTATTTT.

V is TRBV30 and J is TRBJ2-2, with TRBD2 matching 7 bases. V lost 0 bases, J lost 1 base, and 14 bases stayed unmatched. This CDR3 spans 19 amino acids. The germline V gene has CDR1 GTSNPN and CDR2 SVGIG (reference sequence). The CDR3, as DNA: TGTGCCTGGAGTGTATTTGCGGGGGACCTACTAGAGAACACCGGGGAGCTGTTTTTT. Amino acid sequence: CAWSVFAGDLLENTGELFF.

The chain uses TRBV5-6 and TRBJ1-1, with D possibly matching TRBD1 (6 bases). The CDR3 has 18 amino acids. V lost 2 bases and J lost 2, with 22 bases in between. Germline lookup yields CDR1 SGHDT and CDR2 YYEEEE. The DNA of the CDR3 is TGTGCCAGCAGCTTAATGGACACTGGAGGGGGAGGAAACACTGAAGCTTTCTTT. The encoded protein is CASSLMDTGGGGNTEAFF.

The chain has TRBV19 and TRBJ2-1; 13 bases match TRBD2. The V gene's germline CDR1 is LNHDA and CDR2 SQIVND (reference sequence). The CDR3 runs 18 residues. Unmatched junction bases numbered 11, after V lost 3 bases and J lost 6 bases. The CDR3, as DNA: TGTGCCAGTAGTATCACGCCGGGACTAGCGGGAAGAATCAATGAGCAGTTCTTC. Its protein is CASSITPGLAGRINEQFF.

The rearrangement joins TRBV10-3 to TRBJ1-5; weak D call: TRBD1 (6 bases). Germline values: CDR1 ENHRY, CDR2 SYGVKD. V dropped 3 bases and J dropped 3 bases, with 12 bases sitting between them. The CDR3 is 15 residues long. The CDR3 DNA reads TGTGCCATCAGTGAAGGGGGGCAAAACAATCAGCCCCAGCATTTT. It yields the protein CAISEGGQNNQPQHF.

V gene TRBV7-9 combines with J gene TRBJ2-3, with TRBD1 matching over 7 bases. Germline CDR1 reads SEHNR; CDR2 reads FQNEAQ (reference sequence). This CDR3 is 15 amino acids long. V trimming: 4 bases; J trimming: 1 base; junction bases outside the gene matches: 5. The CDR3 loop reads CASSWSGTGTDTQYF. CDR3 DNA: TGTGCCAGCAGCTGGAGTGGGACAGGCACAGATACGCAGTATTTT.

This chain joins TRBV11-2 and TRBJ2-7, with 9 bases lining up with TRBD1. CDR1 and CDR2 (germline): SGHAT, FQNNGV. V shed 5 bases and J 7 bases; nucleotides not matched to a gene: 12. The CDR3 covers 15 residues. This CDR3 reads CASSRGTGPGREQYF. CDR3 DNA: TGTGCCAGCAGCAGAGGGACAGGGCCGGGGAGGGAGCAGTACTTC.

The chain uses TRBV7-3 and TRBJ2-1; 7 nucleotides match TRBD2. CDR1 is SGHTA and CDR2 is FQGTGA in the germline V gene. J lost 9 bases, V lost 5 bases, and 13 bases had no gene match. CDR3 length: 15 amino acids. CDR3 bases: TGTGCCAGCAGCCCTTCTAGCGGCAACGTCGGTGAGCAGTTCTTC. It specifies CASSPSSGNVGEQFF.

The V and J genes are TRBV14 and TRBJ1-1, with a weak D call TRBD1 (5 bases). The CDR3 spans 15 residues. Trimming cost V 2 bases and J 4 bases, with 14 bases left between them. Germline CDR1 SGHDN, CDR2 FVKESK. DNA for the CDR3: TGTGCCAGCAGCCAATGGGGGGGTTTGGTCACTGAAGCTTTCTTT. Translating it yields CASSQWGGLVTEAFF.

The chain carries TRBV6-5 and TRBJ2-1; D uncertain. Germline CDR1 is MNHEY and CDR2 is SVGAGI. V was shortened by 2 bases and J by 1 base, with 12 bases between the two germline ends. This CDR3 has 16 amino acids. For the CDR3, the DNA is TGTGCCAGCAGTTACGGTGTCATGCCGTCCTACAATGAGCAGTTCTTC. Residues: CASSYGVMPSYNEQFF.

The gene calls are TRBV19 and TRBJ2-1; maybe TRBD2 (7 bases). V lost 7 bases and J 6 bases, leaving 13 bases between the germline ends. The V gene's germline CDR1 is LNHDA and CDR2 SQIVND (reference sequence). The CDR3 runs to 13 residues. In DNA, the CDR3 is TGTGCCAGTACCCCGCGGGGGCGCAATGAGCAGTTCTTC. Protein sequence: CASTPRGRNEQFF.

The J gene is TRBJ2-3, the V gene TRBV7-8; 8 positions match TRBD2. CDR1 is SGHVS and CDR2 is FQNEAQ in the germline V gene. The CDR3 is 17 amino acids. V lost 2 bases, J lost 3 bases, and 10 bases stayed unmatched. The chain's CDR3 is CASSLFPGTRRTDTQYF. The CDR3 DNA sequence: TGTGCCAGCAGCTTATTCCCCGGGACTAGAAGGACAGATACGCAGTATTTT.

V and J are TRBV7-3 and TRBJ2-1, with TRBD1 identical over 8 bases. Unmatched junction bases numbered 8, after V lost 5 bases and J lost 8 bases. Germline values: CDR1 SGHTA, CDR2 FQGTGA. The CDR3 extends over 14 amino acids. CDR3 loop: CASSPGQAFDEQFF. As DNA, the CDR3 is TGTGCCAGCAGCCCGGGACAGGCGTTCGATGAGCAGTTCTTC.

The genes are TRBV27 and TRBJ1-3; 7 bases line up with TRBD1. CDR1 MNHEY and CDR2 SMNVEV come from the germline V gene (reference sequence). The CDR3 is 14 residues long. Germline trimming cut 2 bases from V and 4 bases from J; bases unmatched to any gene: 2. CDR3 in amino acids: CASSLIGGGNTIYF. In DNA form, the CDR3 reads TGTGCCAGCAGTTTAATAGGGGGCGGAAACACCATATATTTT.

The J gene is TRBJ1-2, the V gene TRBV29-1; D ambiguous. The V gene's germline CDR1 is SQVTM and CDR2 ANQGSEA. The CDR3 has 16 amino acids. V lost 0 bases, J lost 0 bases, and 14 bases lay in between. In DNA, the CDR3 is TGCAGCGTTGAAGATGGTGAGGGAGGGCCTAACTATGGCTACACCTTC. The encoded protein is CSVEDGEGGPNYGYTF.

The genes are TRBV11-2 and TRBJ2-1, with D uncertain. The CDR3 is 11 residues long. CDR1 is SGHAT, CDR2 FQNNGV, per germline. Trimming stripped 5 bases from V and 8 bases from J, with 7 bases between. This CDR3 is CASSVRHEQFF. The CDR3 DNA is TGTGCCAGCAGCGTTAGACATGAGCAGTTCTTC.

This rearrangement joins TRBV7-2 to TRBJ1-5; 7 positions agree with TRBD1. The germline CDR1 and CDR2 sequences are SGHTA and FQGNSA. Unmatched junction bases numbered 5, after V lost 5 bases and J lost 1 base. The CDR3 spans 15 residues. CDR3 coding DNA: TGTGCCAGCAGCCCCAGGGGACAGAGCAATCAGCCCCAGCATTTT. This codes for CASSPRGQSNQPQHF. The full variable domain, its missing parts supplied by reference TRBV7-2 and TRBJ1-5, is GAGVSQSPSNKVTEKGKDVELRCDPISGHTALYWYRQSLGQGLEFLIYFQGNSAPDKSGLPSDRFSAERTGGSVSTLTIQRTQQEDSAVYLCASSPRGQSNQPQHFGDGTRLSIL.

The rearrangement joins TRBV5-1 to TRBJ1-5; unclear D gene. This CDR3 comprises 16 residues. The germline V gene has CDR1 SGHRS and CDR2 YFSETQ. Trimming cost V 0 bases and J 0 bases, with 10 bases left between them. The CDR3 is CASSLDQVDSNQPQHF. As DNA, the CDR3 is TGCGCCAGCAGCTTGGATCAAGTAGATAGCAATCAGCCCCAGCATTTT. The full variable domain, in which reference TRBV5-1 and TRBJ1-5 provide the parts outside the CDR3, is KAGVTQTPRYLIKTRGQQVTLSCSPISGHRSVSWYQQTPGQGLQFLFEYFSETQRNKGNFPGRFSGRQFSNSRSEMNVSTLELGDSALYLCASSLDQVDSNQPQHFGDGTRLSIL.

The rearrangement uses TRBV7-8 and TRBJ1-3, with D perhaps matching TRBD1 (6 bases). In germline, CDR1 is SGHVS, CDR2 FQNEAQ. This CDR3 region has 15 residues. V lost 1 base to trimming and J lost 4 bases, with 11 bases between them. CDR3 in amino acids: CASSLVGQIGNTIYF. The CDR3 region has the DNA TGTGCCAGCAGCTTAGTCGGACAGATAGGAAACACCATATATTTT.

The rearrangement links TRBV30 to TRBJ2-1, with 7 bases matching TRBD2. Germline CDR1 reads GTSNPN; CDR2 reads SVGIG (reference sequence). With V trimmed by 2 bases and J by 10 bases, 14 bases remained unmatched. This CDR3 is 15 amino acids long. The CDR3, as DNA: TGTGCCTGGAGTCTAGGCCTAGCGGCTATCGCAGAGCAGTTCTTC. Its protein product is CAWSLGLAAIAEQFF. Complete variable domain (other parts from reference TRBV30 and TRBJ2-1): SQTIHQWPATLVQPVGSPLSLECTVEGTSNPNLYWYRQAAGRGLQLLFYSVGIGQISSEVPQNLSASRPQDRQFILSSKKLLLSDSGFYLCAWSLGLAAIAEQFFGPGTRLTVL.

This clone was found once. Distinct nucleotide sequences in the sample also encode this CDR3. The chain carries TRBV5-1 and TRBJ2-5; D call uncertain. The V end lost 5 bases, the J end lost 1 base, and 3 bases lay between the germline ends. CDR3 length: 11 amino acids. Germline values: CDR1 SGHRS, CDR2 YFSETQ. The CDR3 DNA sequence: TGCGCCAGCAGTTTCCAAGAGACCCAGTACTTC. It encodes CASSFQETQYF.

The genes are TRBV9 and TRBJ2-7; weak D call: TRBD2 (6 bases). V was clipped by 0 bases and J by 3 bases, with 10 bases between them. The CDR3 is 14 amino acids. Germline loops: CDR1 SGDLS, CDR2 YYNGEE. CDR3: CASSVAGVGYEQYF. The CDR3 DNA reads TGTGCCAGCAGCGTAGCGGGGGTGGGCTACGAGCAGTACTTC.

This clone was found once. This chain uses TRBV6-5 with TRBJ2-3, with D perhaps given as TRBD1 or TRBD2 (5 bases each). The CDR3 is 15 residues long. With 6 bases removed from V and 0 bases from J, the gap between germline ends came to 13 bases. Germline assignment: CDR1 MNHEY and CDR2 SVGAGI. CDR3 loop: CASRLGPRSTDTQYF. The CDR3 nucleotides are TGTGCCAGCAGATTGGGACCTCGTAGCACAGATACGCAGTATTTT.

The V gene is TRBV27, the J gene TRBJ2-5; D is possibly TRBD1 (5 bases). The ends were cut back, 5 bases at V and 5 bases at J, with 9 bases in the middle. CDR1 and CDR2 (germline): MNHEY, SMNVEV (reference sequence). The CDR3 is 12 amino acids. The CDR3 protein is CASSPNRETQYF. In nucleotides, the CDR3 is TGTGCCAGCAGTCCAAACAGGGAGACCCAGTACTTC.

This chain links TRBV7-9 with TRBJ1-1, with 7 nucleotides matching TRBD1. CDR1 and CDR2 from the germline V gene are SEHNR and FQNEAQ (reference sequence). The CDR3 spans 15 residues. After removal of 5 bases from V and 3 bases from J, the junction contained 9 bases not matched to a gene. For the CDR3, the DNA is TGTGCCAGCAGCCCGGGACAGCCGGGCGACACTGAAGCTTTCTTT. It is translated as CASSPGQPGDTEAFF.